These T cell receptor beta chains were read from a single sample in a study of T-cell memory formation after mild COVID-19. TCRdb reprocessed the 5' RACE reads via MiXCR and lists one record per CDR3 protein. Of 100,000 to 150,000 distinct CDR3 sequences in the sample, 5% to 6.5% were seen once. What was sequenced was PBMCs or a T cell subset sorted from them (not recorded which). The receptors come from an adult woman who had mild COVID-19 (a few samples of this study predate the infection). Cell type and time point are not known. Each CDR3 is given without its conserved first and last residue.

CDR3 length | J gene | V gene | CDR3 protein
12 | TRBJ1-1 | TRBV29-1 | SVERTAMNTEAF
12 | TRBJ1-1 | TRBV20-1 | SASGGLMNTEAF
11 | TRBJ2-7 | TRBV15 | ATSRDVNYEQY
14 | TRBJ2-3 | TRBV24-1 | ATSDLPSVGTDTQY
13 | TRBJ2-5 | TRBV20-1 | SVPPGALRGETQY
11 | TRBJ2-1 | TRBV15 | ATSRDAYGEQF
16 | TRBJ2-1 | TRBV4-3 | ASSQDPSGSFSYNEQF
13 | TRBJ1-1 | TRBV6-5 | ASSYGASANTEAF
14 | TRBJ1-3 | TRBV4-2 | ASSHSSQAPGNTIY
18 | TRBJ2-7 | TRBV9 | ASSARRDRGHLTLTYEQY
13 | TRBJ2-3 | TRBV28 | ASSLSGQGTDTQY
13 | TRBJ1-1 | TRBV25-1 | ASSEYGTGSTEAF
12 | TRBJ1-1 | TRBV19 | ASSMSRGVTEAF
12 | TRBJ1-1 | TRBV7-2 | ASSLAWGNTEAF
13 | TRBJ1-6 | TRBV12-3/TRBV12-4 | ASSPGQVYNSPLH
10 | TRBJ1-2 | TRBV6-2/TRBV6-3 | ASSTQGYGYT
14 | TRBJ2-7 | TRBV11-2 | ASSSRTSGRAWEQY
13 | TRBJ1-2 | TRBV5-1 | ASSLISAGHYGYT
13 | TRBJ2-2 | TRBV14 | ASSQRGANTGELF
13 | TRBJ2-4 | TRBV5-1 | ASSLDLAGGNIQY
11 | TRBJ2-3 | TRBV12-3/TRBV12-4 | ASSFVGGATQY
12 | TRBJ1-2 | TRBV29-1 | SVARGSGGNGYT
10 | TRBJ1-1 | TRBV5-1 | ASRESEGPAF
13 | TRBJ2-3 | TRBV12-3/TRBV12-4 | ASSRGSGAGGTQY
16 | TRBJ2-3 | TRBV7-6 | ASSLAITGGFGTDTQY
13 | TRBJ2-1 | TRBV7-2 | ASSTGLAGNNEQF
12 | TRBJ1-2 | TRBV6-5 | ASSYSAAGSAYT
13 | TRBJ1-2 | TRBV6-5 | ASRQSSGGIYGYT
12 | TRBJ1-5 | TRBV5-5 | ASSGGQRNQPQH
14 | TRBJ1-3 | TRBV20-1 | SARVLRGISGNTIY